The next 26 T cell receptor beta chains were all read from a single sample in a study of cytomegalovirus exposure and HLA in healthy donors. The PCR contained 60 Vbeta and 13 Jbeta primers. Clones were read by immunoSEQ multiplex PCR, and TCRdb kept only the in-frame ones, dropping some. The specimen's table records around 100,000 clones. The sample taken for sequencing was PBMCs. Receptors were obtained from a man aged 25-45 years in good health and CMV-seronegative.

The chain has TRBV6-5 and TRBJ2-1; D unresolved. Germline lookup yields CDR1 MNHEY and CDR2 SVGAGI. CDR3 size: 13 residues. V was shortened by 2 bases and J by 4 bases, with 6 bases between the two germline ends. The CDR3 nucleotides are TGTGCCAGCAGTTACGTGCAGTACAATGAGCAGTTCTTC. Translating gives CASSYVQYNEQFF.

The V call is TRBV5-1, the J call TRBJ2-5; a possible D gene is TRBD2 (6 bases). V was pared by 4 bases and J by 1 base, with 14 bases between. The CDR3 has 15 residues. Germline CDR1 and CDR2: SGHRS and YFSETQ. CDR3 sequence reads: CASSQGASAQETQYF. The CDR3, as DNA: TGCGCCAGCAGCCAAGGGGCTAGCGCCCAAGAGACCCAGTACTTC.

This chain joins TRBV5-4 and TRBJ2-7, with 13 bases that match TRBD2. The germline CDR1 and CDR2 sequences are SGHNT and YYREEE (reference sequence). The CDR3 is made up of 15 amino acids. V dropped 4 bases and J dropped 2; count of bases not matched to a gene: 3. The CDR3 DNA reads TGTGCCAGCAGCGGTACTAGCGGGGGGGCCTACGAGCAGTACTTC. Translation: CASSGTSGGAYEQYF.

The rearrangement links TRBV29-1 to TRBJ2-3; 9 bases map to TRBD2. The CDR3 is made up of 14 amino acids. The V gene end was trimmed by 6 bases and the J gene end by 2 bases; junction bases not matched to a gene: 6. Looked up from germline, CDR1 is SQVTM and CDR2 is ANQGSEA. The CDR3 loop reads CSVGQRGDTDTQYF. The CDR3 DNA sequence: TGCAGCGTAGGCCAGCGGGGGGACACAGATACGCAGTATTTT.

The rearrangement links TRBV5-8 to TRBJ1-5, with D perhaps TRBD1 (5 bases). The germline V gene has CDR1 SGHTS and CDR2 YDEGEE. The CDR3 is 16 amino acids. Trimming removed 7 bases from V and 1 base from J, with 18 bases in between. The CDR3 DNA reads TGTGCCAGCGCCCCAGGGCGGGCGGGAAGCAATCAGCCCCAGCATTTT. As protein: CASAPGRAGSNQPQHF.

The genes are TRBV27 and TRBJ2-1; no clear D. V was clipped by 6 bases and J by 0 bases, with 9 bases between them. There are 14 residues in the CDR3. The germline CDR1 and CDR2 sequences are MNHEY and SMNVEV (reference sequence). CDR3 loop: CASRLLNSYNEQFF. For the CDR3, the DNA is TGTGCCAGCAGACTCCTGAACTCCTACAATGAGCAGTTCTTC.

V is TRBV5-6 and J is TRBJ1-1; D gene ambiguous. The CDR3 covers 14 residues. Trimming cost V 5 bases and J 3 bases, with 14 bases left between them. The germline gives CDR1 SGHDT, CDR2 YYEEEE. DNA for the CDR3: TGTGCCAGCAGGCGATGGGCCGGGGACACTGAAGCTTTCTTT. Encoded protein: CASRRWAGDTEAFF.

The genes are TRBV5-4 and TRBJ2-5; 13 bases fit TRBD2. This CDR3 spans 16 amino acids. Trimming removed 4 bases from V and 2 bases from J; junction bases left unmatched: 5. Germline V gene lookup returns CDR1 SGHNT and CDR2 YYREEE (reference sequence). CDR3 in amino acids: CASSKGLAGVQETQYF. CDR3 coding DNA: TGTGCCAGCAGCAAAGGACTAGCGGGGGTGCAAGAGACCCAGTACTTC. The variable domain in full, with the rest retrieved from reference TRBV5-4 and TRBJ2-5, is ETGVTQSPTHLIKTRGQQVTLRCSSQSGHNTVSWYQQALGQGPQFIFQYYREEENGRGNFPPRFSGLQFPNYSSELNVNALELDDSALYLCASSKGLAGVQETQYFGPGTRLLVL.

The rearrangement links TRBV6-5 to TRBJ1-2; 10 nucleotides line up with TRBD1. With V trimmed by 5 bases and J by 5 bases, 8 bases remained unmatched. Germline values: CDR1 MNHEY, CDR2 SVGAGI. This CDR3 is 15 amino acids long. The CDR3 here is CASSINRQGAYGYTF. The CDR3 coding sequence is TGTGCCAGCAGTATTAACAGACAGGGGGCTTATGGCTACACCTTC.

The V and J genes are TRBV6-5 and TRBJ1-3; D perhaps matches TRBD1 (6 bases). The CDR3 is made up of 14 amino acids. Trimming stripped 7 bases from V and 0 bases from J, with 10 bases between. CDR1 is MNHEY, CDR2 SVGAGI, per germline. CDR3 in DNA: TGTGCCAGCAATGACAGGAGCTCTGGAAACACCATATATTTT. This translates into CASNDRSSGNTIYF.

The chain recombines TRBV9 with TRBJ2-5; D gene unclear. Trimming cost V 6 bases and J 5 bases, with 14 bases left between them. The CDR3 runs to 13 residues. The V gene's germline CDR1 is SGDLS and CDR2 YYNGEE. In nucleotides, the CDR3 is TGTGCCAGCACCGGCCCATCCGGGGAGACCCAGTACTTC. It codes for CASTGPSGETQYF.

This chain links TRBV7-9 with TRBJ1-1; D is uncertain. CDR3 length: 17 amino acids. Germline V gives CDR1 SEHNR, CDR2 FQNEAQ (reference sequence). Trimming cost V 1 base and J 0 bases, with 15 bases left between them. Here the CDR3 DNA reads TGTGCCAGCAGCTTAGAGCTAAGGAGCAGCTTGAACACTGAAGCTTTCTTT. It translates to CASSLELRSSLNTEAFF.

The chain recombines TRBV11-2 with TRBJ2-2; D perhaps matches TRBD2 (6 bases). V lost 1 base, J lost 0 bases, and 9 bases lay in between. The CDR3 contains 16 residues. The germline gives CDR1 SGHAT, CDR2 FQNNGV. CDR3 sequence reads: CASSLVPGANTGELFF. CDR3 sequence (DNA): TGTGCCAGCAGCTTAGTTCCGGGGGCGAACACCGGGGAGCTGTTTTTT.

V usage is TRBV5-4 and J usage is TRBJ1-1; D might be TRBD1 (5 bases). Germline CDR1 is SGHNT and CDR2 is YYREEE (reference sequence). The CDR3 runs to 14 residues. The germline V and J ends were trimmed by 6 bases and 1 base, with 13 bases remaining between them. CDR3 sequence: CASNGRGGNTEAFF. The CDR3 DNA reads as TGTGCCAGCAATGGACGGGGGGGGAACACTGAAGCTTTCTTT.

CDR3 amino acids: CASSTQAGAWETQYF. CDR3 in DNA: TGTGCCAGCAGCACCCAAGCGGGGGCGTGGGAGACCCAGTACTTC. The chain links TRBV9 to TRBJ2-5; 8 nucleotides align to TRBD2. This CDR3 has 15 residues. Germline CDR1 and CDR2: SGDLS and YYNGEE. The V and J ends lost 4 bases and 5 bases, in that order; junction bases with no gene match: 10.

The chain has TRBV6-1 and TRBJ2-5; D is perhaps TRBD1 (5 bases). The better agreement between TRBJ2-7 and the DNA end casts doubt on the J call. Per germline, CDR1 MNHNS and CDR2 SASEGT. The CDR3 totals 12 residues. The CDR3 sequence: CASSDSAFEQYF. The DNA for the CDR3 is TGTGCCAGCAGCGACAGCGCCTTCGAGCAGTACTTC.

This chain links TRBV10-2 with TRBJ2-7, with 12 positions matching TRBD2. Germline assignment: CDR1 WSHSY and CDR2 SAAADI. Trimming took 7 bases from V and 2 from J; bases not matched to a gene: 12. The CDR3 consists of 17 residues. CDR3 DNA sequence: TGCGCCAGCACCACAGTTTTACTAGCGGGGGGTGCCTACGAGCAGTACTTC. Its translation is CASTTVLLAGGAYEQYF.

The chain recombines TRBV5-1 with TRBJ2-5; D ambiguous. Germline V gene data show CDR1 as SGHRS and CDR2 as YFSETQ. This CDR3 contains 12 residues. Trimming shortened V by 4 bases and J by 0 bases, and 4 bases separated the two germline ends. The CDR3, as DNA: TGCGCCAGCAGCCCGGACCAAGAGACCCAGTACTTC. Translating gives CASSPDQETQYF.

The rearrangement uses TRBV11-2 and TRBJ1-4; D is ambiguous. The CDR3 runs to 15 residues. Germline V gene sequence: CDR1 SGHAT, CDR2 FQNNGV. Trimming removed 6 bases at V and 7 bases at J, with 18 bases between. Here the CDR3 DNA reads TGTGCCAGCAGTTCAAGTGTGGGTGAGGGTGAAAAACTGTTTTTT. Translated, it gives CASSSSVGEGEKLFF.

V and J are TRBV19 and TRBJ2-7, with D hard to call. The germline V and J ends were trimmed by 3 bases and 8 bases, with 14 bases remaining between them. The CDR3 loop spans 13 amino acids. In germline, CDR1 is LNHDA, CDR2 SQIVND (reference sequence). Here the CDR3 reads CASSILDSAKQYF. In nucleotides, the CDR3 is TGTGCCAGTAGTATTCTTGACTCGGCCAAGCAGTACTTC.

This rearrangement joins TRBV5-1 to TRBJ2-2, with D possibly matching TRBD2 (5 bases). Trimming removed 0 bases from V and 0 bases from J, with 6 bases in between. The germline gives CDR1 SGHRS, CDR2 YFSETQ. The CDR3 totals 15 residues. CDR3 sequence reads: CASSLGSANTGELFF. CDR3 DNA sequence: TGCGCCAGCAGCTTGGGTAGCGCGAACACCGGGGAGCTGTTTTTT.

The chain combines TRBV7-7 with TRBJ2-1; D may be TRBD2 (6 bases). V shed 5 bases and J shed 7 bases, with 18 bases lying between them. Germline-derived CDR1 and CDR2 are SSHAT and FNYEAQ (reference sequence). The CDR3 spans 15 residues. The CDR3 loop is CASSPLSRAGNEQFF. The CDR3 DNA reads TGTGCCAGCAGCCCCCTATCCAGGGCGGGGAATGAGCAGTTCTTC.

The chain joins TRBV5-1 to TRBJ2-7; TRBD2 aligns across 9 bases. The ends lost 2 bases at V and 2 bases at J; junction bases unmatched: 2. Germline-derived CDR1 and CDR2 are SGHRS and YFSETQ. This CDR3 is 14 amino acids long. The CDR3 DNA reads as TGCGCCAGCAGCTTAAGCGGGGGGCCCTACGAGCAGTACTTC. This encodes CASSLSGGPYEQYF.

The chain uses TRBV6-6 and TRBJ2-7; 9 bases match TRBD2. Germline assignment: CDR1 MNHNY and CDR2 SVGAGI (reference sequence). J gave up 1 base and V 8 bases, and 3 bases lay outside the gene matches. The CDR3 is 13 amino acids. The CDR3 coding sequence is TGTGCCAGCCAGCGGGGGGATTCCTACGAGCAGTACTTC. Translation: CASQRGDSYEQYF.

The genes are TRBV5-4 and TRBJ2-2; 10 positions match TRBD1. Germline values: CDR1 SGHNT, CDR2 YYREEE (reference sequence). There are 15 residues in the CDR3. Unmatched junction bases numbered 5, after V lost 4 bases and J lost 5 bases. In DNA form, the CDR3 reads TGTGCCAGCAGCATAGGACAGGGGGAAACCGGGGAGCTGTTTTTT. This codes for CASSIGQGETGELFF.

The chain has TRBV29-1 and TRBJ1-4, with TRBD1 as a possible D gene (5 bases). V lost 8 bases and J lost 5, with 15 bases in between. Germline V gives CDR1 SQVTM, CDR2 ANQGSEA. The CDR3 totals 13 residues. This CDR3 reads CSFLGGVNEKLFF. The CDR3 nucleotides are TGCAGCTTCCTCGGGGGAGTCAATGAAAAACTGTTTTTT.